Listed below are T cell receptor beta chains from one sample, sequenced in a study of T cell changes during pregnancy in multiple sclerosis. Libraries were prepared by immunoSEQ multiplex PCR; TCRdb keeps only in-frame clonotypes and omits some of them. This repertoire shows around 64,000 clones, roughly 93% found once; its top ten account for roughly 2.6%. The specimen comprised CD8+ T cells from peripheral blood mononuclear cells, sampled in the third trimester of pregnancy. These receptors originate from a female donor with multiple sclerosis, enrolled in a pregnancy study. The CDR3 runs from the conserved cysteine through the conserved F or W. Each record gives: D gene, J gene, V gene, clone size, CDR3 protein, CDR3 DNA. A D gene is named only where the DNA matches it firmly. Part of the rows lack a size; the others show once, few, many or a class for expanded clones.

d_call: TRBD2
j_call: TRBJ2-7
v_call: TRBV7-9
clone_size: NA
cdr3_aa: CASSLVPSGSYEQYF
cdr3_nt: TGTGCCAGCAGCTTAGTTCCTAGCGGGAGCTACGAGCAGTACTTC

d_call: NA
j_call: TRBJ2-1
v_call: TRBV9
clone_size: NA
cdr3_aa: CASSVAPTYNEQFF
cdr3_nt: TGTGCCAGCAGCGTAGCACCTACCTACAATGAGCAGTTCTTC

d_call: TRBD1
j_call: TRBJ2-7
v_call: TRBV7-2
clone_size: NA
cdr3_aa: CASSLMGVGQGSEQYF
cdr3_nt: TGTGCCAGCAGCTTAATGGGAGTGGGACAGGGGAGCGAGCAGTACTTC

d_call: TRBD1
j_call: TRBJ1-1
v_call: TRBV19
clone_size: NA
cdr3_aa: CASIHRGSTEAFF
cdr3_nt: TGTGCCAGTATTCACAGGGGAAGTACTGAAGCTTTCTTT

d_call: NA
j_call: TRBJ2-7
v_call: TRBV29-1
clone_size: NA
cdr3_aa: CSVYTGKWEQYF
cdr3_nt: TGCAGCGTTTACACCGGGAAGTGGGAGCAGTACTTC

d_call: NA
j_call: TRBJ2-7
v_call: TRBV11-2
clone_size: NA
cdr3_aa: CASGELGPQYF
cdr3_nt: TGTGCCAGCGGGGAGTTGGGTCCTCAGTACTTC

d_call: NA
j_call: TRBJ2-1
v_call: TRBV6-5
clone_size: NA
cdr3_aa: CASSYSTDNEQFF
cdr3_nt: TGTGCCAGCAGTTACTCCACGGACAATGAGCAGTTCTTC

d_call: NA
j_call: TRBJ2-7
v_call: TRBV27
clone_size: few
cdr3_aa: CASSLAPLGLREQYF
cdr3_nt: TGTGCCAGCAGTTTAGCCCCCTTGGGACTTCGCGAGCAGTACTTC

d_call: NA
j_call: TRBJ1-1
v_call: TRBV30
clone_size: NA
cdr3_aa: CAWTPVGIEAFF
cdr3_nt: TGTGCCTGGACCCCGGTGGGCATAGAAGCTTTCTTT

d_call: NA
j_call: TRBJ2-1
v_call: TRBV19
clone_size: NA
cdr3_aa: CASSILGGNEQFF
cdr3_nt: TGTGCCAGTAGTATCCTAGGTGGCAATGAGCAGTTCTTC

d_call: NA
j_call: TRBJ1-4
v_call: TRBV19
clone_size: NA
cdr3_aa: CASTESGTQNEKLFF
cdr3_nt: TGTGCCAGTACAGAATCCGGGACACAGAATGAAAAACTGTTTTTT

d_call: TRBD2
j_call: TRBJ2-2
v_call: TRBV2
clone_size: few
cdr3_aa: CASSPASGSVNTGELFF
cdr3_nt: TGTGCCAGCAGCCCAGCTAGCGGGTCCGTAAACACCGGGGAGCTGTTTTTT

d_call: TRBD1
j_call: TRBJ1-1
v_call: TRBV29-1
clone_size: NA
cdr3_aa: CSVRIRDRLEAFF
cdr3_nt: TGCAGCGTTCGGATCAGGGACAGGCTAGAAGCTTTCTTT

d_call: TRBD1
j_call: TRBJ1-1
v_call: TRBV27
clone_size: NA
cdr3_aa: CASSIFPDRGPGTEAFF
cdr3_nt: TGTGCCAGCAGTATCTTCCCGGACAGGGGGCCAGGCACTGAAGCTTTCTTT

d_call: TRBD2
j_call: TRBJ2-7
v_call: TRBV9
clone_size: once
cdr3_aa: CASSEGLAGLGEQYF
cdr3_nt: TGTGCCAGCAGCGAGGGACTAGCGGGATTGGGGGAGCAGTACTTC

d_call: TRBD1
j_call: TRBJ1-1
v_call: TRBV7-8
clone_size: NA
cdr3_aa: CASSYGQGAYTEAFF
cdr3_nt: TGTGCCAGCAGCTACGGACAGGGGGCGTACACTGAAGCTTTCTTT

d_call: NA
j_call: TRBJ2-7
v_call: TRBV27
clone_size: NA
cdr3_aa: CASSLSAGDLSYEQYF
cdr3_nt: TGTGCCAGCAGTTTATCGGCAGGGGACCTCTCCTACGAGCAGTACTTC

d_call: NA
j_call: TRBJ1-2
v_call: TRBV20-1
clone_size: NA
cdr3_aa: CSASAGYGYTF
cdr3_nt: TGCAGTGCTTCAGCAGGATATGGCTACACCTTC

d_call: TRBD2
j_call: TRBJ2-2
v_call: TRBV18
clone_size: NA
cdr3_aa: CASSPPGLAGPGELFF
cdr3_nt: TGTGCCAGCTCACCTCCGGGACTAGCGGGACCCGGGGAGCTGTTTTTT

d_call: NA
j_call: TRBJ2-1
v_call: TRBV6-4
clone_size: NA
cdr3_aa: CASRRDISPRNEQFF
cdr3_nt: TGTGCCAGCAGACGGGACATATCACCGAGGAATGAGCAGTTCTTC

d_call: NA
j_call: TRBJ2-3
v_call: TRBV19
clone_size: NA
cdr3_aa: CASTLVAGPSTDTQYF
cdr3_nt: TGTGCCAGTACCTTAGTCGCTGGTCCTAGCACAGATACGCAGTATTTT

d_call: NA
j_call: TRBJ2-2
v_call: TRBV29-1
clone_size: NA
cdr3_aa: CSVDSGEATGELFF
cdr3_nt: TGCAGCGTTGACTCGGGAGAGGCCACCGGGGAGCTGTTTTTT

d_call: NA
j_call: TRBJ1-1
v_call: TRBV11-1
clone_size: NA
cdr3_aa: CASSSPGINTEAFF
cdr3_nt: TGTGCCAGCAGCTCCCCCGGGATCAACACTGAAGCTTTCTTT

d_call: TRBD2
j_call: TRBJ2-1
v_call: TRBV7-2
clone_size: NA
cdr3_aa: CASSLAGLAGGPGNEQFF
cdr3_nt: TGTGCCAGCAGCTTAGCGGGACTCGCGGGAGGGCCGGGCAATGAGCAGTTCTTC

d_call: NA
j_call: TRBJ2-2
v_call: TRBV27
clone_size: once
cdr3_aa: CASSFQGLGEELFF
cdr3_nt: TGTGCCAGCAGTTTCCAGGGGCTTGGAGAGGAGCTGTTTTTT

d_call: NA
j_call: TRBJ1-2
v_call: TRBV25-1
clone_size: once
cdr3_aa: CASSEGRGDGYTF
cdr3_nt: TGTGCCAGCAGTGAGGGCAGGGGAGACGGCTACACCTTC

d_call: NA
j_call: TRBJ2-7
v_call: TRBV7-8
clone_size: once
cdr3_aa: CASSLALRPSIGYEQYF
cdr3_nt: TGTGCCAGCAGCTTAGCCCTCCGGCCTAGCATTGGGTACGAGCAGTACTTC

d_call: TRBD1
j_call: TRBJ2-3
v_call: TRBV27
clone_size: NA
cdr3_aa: CASSVPGQRIDTQYF
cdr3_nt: TGTGCCAGCAGCGTACCGGGACAGCGAATAGATACGCAGTATTTT

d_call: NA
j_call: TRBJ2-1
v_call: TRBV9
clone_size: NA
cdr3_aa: CASSVRLEDNEQFF
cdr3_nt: TGTGCCAGCAGCGTGAGACTGGAAGACAATGAGCAGTTCTTC

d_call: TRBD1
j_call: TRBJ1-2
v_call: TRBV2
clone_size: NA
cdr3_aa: CASRDRGIGYTF
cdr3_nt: TGTGCCAGCAGGGACAGGGGGATTGGCTACACCTTC

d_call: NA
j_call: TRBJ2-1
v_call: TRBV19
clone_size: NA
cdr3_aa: CASSIDRSSYNEQFF
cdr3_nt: TGTGCCAGTAGTATTGATAGGAGCTCCTACAATGAGCAGTTCTTC

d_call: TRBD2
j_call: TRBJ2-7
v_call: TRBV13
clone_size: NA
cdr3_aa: CASSFRTSGSAYEQYF
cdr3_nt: TGTGCCAGCAGCTTTCGGACTAGCGGGAGCGCCTACGAGCAGTACTTC

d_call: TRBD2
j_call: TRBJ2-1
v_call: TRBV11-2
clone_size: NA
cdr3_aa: CASSSYWTSGRKMEQFF
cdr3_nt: TGTGCCAGCAGCTCCTATTGGACTAGCGGGCGTAAAATGGAGCAGTTCTTC

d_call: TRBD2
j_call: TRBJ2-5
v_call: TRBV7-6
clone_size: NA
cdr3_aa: CASSLGSGPSGGETQYF
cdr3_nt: TGTGCCAGCAGCTTAGGCTCCGGGCCCTCCGGGGGGGAGACCCAGTACTTC

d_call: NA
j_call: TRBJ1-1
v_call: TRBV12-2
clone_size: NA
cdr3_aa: CASRLAGLGGF
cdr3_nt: TGTGCAAGTCGCTTAGCAGGACTCGGTGGCTTT

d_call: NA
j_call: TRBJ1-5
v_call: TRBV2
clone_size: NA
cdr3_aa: CASSEWEYSNQPQHF
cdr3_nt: TGTGCCAGCAGTGAGTGGGAGTATAGCAATCAGCCCCAGCATTTT

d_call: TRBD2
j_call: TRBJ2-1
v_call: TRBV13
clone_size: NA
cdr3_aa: CASRPGLALNGQFF
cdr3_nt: TGTGCCAGCAGGCCGGGACTAGCACTAAATGGGCAGTTCTTC

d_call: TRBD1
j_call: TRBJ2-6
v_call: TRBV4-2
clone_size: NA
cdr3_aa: CASSQDPGQVTSGANVLTF
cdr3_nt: TGTGCCAGCAGCCAAGATCCGGGACAGGTTACCTCTGGGGCCAACGTCCTGACTTTC

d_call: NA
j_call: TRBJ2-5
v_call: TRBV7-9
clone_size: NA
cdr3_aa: CASSAPRGETQYF
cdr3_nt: TGTGCCAGCAGCGCCCCCCGGGGAGAGACCCAGTACTTC

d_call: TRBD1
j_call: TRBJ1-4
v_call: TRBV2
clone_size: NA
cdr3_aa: CASRGQGRGEKLFF
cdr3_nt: TGTGCCAGCAGGGGACAGGGGCGGGGGGAAAAACTGTTTTTT

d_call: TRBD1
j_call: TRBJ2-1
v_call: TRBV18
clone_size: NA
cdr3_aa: CASSPRDRGPYNEQFF
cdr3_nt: TGTGCCAGCTCACCTCGCGACAGGGGGCCATACAATGAGCAGTTCTTC

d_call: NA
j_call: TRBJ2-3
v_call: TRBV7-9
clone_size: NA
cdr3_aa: CASRRSTDTQYF
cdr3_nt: TGTGCCAGCAGGAGAAGCACAGATACGCAGTATTTT

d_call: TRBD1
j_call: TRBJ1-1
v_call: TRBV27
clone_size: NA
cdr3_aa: CASSVPGGLTEAFF
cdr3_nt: TGTGCCAGCAGTGTCCCAGGGGGCCTCACTGAAGCTTTCTTT

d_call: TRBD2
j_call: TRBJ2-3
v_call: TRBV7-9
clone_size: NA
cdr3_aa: CASSSARGSREGRADTQYF
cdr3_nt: TGTGCCAGCAGCTCAGCTAGGGGCTCGCGGGAGGGCCGAGCAGATACGCAGTATTTT

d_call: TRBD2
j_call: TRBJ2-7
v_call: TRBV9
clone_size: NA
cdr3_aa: CASSVGGSGRYEQYF
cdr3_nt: TGTGCCAGCAGCGTAGGTGGTAGCGGGAGATACGAGCAGTACTTC

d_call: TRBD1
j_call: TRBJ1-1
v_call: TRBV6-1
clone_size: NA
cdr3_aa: CASSEGGQGGDAAFF
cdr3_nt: TGTGCCAGCAGTGAAGGGGGACAGGGTGGGGACGCAGCTTTCTTT

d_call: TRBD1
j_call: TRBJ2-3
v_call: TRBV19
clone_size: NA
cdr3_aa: CASQTGTRTDTQYF
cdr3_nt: TGTGCCAGCCAGACAGGGACACGCACAGATACGCAGTATTTT

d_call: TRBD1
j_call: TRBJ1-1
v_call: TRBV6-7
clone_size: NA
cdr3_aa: CASSFPPRGQGSNTEAFF
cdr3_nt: TGTGCCAGCAGTTTCCCCCCCAGGGGGCAAGGGTCGAACACTGAAGCTTTCTTT

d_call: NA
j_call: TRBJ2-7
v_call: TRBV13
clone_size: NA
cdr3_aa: CASSTGLRTYEQYF
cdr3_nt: TGTGCCAGCAGCACGGGACTTCGAACCTACGAGCAGTACTTC

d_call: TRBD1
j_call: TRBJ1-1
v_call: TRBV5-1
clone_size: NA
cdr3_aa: CASSSRGPTTEAFF
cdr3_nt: TGCGCCAGCAGCAGCAGGGGGCCTACCACTGAAGCTTTCTTT

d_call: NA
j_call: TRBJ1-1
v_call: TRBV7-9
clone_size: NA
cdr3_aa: CASSPTQGFRDTEAFF
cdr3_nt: TGTGCCAGCAGCCCGACTCAGGGGTTTCGGGACACTGAAGCTTTCTTT

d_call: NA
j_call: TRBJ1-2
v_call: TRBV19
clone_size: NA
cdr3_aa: CASSTRQDGYTF
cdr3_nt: TGTGCCAGTAGTACCCGACAGGATGGCTACACCTTC

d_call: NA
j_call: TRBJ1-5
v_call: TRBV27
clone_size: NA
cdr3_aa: CASSLTGSQPQHF
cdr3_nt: TGTGCCAGCAGTTTAACAGGGTCTCAGCCCCAGCATTTT

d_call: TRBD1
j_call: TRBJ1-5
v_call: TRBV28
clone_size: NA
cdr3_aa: CASNRPGQNQPQHF
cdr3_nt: TGTGCCAGCAATAGGCCGGGACAGAACCAGCCCCAGCATTTT

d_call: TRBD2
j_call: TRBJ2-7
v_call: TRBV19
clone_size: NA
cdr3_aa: CASSMAGGSYEQYF
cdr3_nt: TGTGCCAGTAGTATGGCGGGGGGCTCCTACGAGCAGTACTTC

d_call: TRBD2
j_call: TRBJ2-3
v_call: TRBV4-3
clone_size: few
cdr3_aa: CASSPTPTAGGTDTQYF
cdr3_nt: TGCGCCAGCAGCCCAACGCCCACGGCGGGAGGCACAGATACGCAGTATTTT

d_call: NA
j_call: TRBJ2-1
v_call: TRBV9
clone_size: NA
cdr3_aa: CASSVSGRGTYNEQFF
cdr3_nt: TGTGCCAGCAGCGTTTCCGGGAGAGGTACCTACAATGAGCAGTTCTTC

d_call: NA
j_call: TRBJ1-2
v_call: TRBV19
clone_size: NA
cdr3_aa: CASSTSPTGYTF
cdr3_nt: TGTGCCAGTAGTACCAGCCCCACCGGGTACACCTTC

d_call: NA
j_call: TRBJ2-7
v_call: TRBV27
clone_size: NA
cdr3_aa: CASSSLYDSSYEQYF
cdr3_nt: TGTGCCAGCAGTTCCCTTTACGACTCCTCCTACGAGCAGTACTTC

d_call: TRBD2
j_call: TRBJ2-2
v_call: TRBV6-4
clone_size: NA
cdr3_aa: CASSDSLAGAGELFF
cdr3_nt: TGTGCCAGCAGTGACTCACTAGCGGGAGCCGGGGAGCTGTTTTTT